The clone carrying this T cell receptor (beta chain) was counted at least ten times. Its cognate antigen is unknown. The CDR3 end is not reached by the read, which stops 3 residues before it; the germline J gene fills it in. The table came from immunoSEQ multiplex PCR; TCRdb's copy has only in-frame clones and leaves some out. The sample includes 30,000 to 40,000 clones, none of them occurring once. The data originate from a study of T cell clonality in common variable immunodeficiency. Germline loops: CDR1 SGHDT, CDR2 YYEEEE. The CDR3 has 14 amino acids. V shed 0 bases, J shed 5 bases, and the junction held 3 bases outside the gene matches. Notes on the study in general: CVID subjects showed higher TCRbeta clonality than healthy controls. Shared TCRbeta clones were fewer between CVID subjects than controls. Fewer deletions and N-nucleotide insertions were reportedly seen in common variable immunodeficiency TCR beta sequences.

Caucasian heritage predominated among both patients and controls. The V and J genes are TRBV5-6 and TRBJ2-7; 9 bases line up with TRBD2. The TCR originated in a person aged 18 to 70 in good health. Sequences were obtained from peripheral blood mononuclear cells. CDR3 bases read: TGTGCCAGCAGCTTGGAGCGGGAGGACGACGAG. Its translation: CASSLEREDDE. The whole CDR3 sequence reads CASSLEREDDEQYF.